This T cell receptor (beta chain) was profiled in a study of response to subunit inactivated influenza vaccine. MiXCR, applied by TCRdb to the RT-PCR reads, yields one record per CDR3 protein. This sample yields fewer than 250,000 distinct CDR3 sequences, of which approximately 14% are seen a single time; 20% to 30% belongs to the top ten. Many counts were recorded for this clonotype. The sample was CD8+ T cells sorted from PBMCs, taken less than 6 days after vaccination. This receptor was taken from a man aged 50 to 60 who received an inactivated influenza vaccine.

CDR3 sequence reads: CASSRGGAYNEQFF. DNA of the CDR3: TGTGCCAGCAGCCGCGGGGGAGCTTACAATGAGCAGTTCTTC. The chain employs TRBV12-3 or TRBV12-4 and TRBJ2-1, with TRBD2 matching over 7 bases. J was trimmed by 4 bases and V by 6 bases; bases with no gene match: 6. The CDR3 extends over 14 amino acids.